Below, one TCR beta chain is given with its context. No antigen is known for it. Nothing much larger sits one base from this clone, and base qualities are not available. TCRbeta CDR3 regions were amplified from genomic DNA using the immunoSEQ Assay, a bias-controlled multiplex PCR. For the original study's pipeline: Within the assay, amplification of reference gene primers was used to estimate how many nucleated cells each sample contained. To quantify the absolute abundance of each unique TCRbeta CDR3 rearrangement, sequence reads were collapsed and filtered. For each sample, productive Simpson clonality was calculated as the square root of Simpson's diversity index across productive rearrangements. Entries here come from immuneACCESS through TCRdb and include only in-frame sequences with V and J called. Some clones fail to appear in such tables; in the studies checked, an unresolved V gene covers under half of the shortfall, and the cause of the remainder is unknown. The DNA was the basis for D and trimming; V, J and clone size are from that table. This sample gives some 140,000 clones in total; about 88% of them show up just once. About 15% of the sample rests with the top ten.

These data are taken from a study of blood T cell repertoires in COVID-19 (TCRdb year 2020). Regarding the research as a whole: The collaborator samples originated in the United States, Italy and Spain and spanned the acute and convalescent phases of COVID-19. The prospective study material was composed of cDNA or gDNA derived from T cells, B-cell-depleted T cells, or PBMCs. Deeply sampled blood TCRbeta repertoires from subjects exposed to, actively infected with, or recovered from COVID-19 were included in the dataset. The repertoires were made available in a free public database intended to serve as a resource for research on the immune response to SARS-CoV-2. Samples were obtained from the ongoing ImmuneRACE study (first 160 participants) and from over 1,000 subjects provided by 6 global collaborators. A de-identified subject ID, COVID-19 status, age in years and sex were almost always included in the sample metadata. Where HLA class I and class II types were available, the types were taken from metadata supplied by the sample provider, not from assay-based typing. The study at large found these results: The quantity of clinical and demographic metadata differed by source and by participant and was supplied without curation.

Each collaborating institution followed its own protocols to collect whole blood in K2EDTA tubes. For TCRbeta analysis, collaborators shipped samples in one of three forms: frozen whole blood, isolated PBMCs, or DNA extracted from either of those sample types. The receptor's source is a woman at least 80 years old with acute or convalescent COVID-19. The sample consisted of peripheral blood.

The DNA sequence is given as TGTGCCAGCAGCGACTACAGGGTGGGCTATGGCTACACCTTC. This yields the protein CASSDYRVGYGYTF. Recombination linked TRBV3-1 (or the pseudogene TRBV3-2) to TRBJ1-2; a tentative D call is TRBD1 (6 bases match). Taken from the germline V gene (reference sequence), the CDR1 and CDR2 loops are LGHDT and YNNKEL. The CDR3 contains 14 residues, cysteine and phenylalanine counted. The CDR3 DNA has 42 bases and is translated from base 1. Trimming at the junction amounts to 5 bases on V and 4 bases on J, and the germline ends lie 14 bases apart.